This T cell receptor (beta chain) is drawn from a study of blood T cell repertoires in COVID-19. Overall study context: T cells, B-cell-depleted T cells, or PBMCs supplied cDNA or gDNA.

TCRdb keeps only in-frame clones here, not all; method: immunoSEQ multiplex PCR. Counted here are about 68,000 clones, roughly three quarters occurring once; the ten biggest clones make up around a tenth. The CDR3 is 14 amino acids. Germline V CDR1 and CDR2: SGHNT, YYREEE (reference sequence). The V and J ends lost 2 bases and 7 bases respectively, with 13 bases between them. In this sample, this clone turned up once. The chain is built from TRBV5-4 and TRBJ2-1; D perhaps matches TRBD1 (6 bases). The specimen sequenced was peripheral blood. The sequence came from a woman aged 50 to 60 with acute or convalescent COVID-19. The CDR3 nucleotides read TGTGCCAGCAGCTTTCAGGACAGACAGAATGAGCAGTTCTTC. It encodes CASSFQDRQNEQFF.